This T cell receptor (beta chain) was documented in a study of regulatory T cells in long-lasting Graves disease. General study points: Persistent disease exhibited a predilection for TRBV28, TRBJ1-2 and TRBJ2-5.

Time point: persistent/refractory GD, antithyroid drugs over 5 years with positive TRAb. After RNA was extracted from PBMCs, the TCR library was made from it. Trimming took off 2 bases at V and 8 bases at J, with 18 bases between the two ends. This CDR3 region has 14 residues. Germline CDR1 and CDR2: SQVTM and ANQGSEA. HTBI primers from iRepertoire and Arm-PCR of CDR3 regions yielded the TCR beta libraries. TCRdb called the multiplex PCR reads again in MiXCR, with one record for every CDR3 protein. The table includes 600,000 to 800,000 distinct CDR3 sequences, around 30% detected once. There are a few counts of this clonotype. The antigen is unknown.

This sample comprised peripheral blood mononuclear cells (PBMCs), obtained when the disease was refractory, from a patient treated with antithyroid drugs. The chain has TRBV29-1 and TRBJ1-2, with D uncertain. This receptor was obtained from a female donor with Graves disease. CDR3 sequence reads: CSVEPSLGSAGYTF. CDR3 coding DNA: TGCAGCGTTGAACCCTCACTAGGGAGTGCAGGCTACACCTTC.